These 20 T cell receptor beta chains were all obtained from the same sample, sequenced in a study of blood T cell repertoires in COVID-19. TCRdb's table, derived via immunoSEQ multiplex PCR, lists solely in-frame clones and lacks some. Of 90,000 to 100,000 clones listed, 85% are singletons. The sample consisted of peripheral blood. These receptors all come from a man of 80 years or more with acute or convalescent COVID-19.

The genes are TRBV7-2 and TRBJ2-7; 9 positions agree with TRBD2. The CDR3 is made up of 15 amino acids. With V trimmed by 5 bases and J by 4 bases, 9 bases remained unmatched. From germline, CDR1 is SGHTA and CDR2 FQGNSA. The CDR3 loop reads CASSLGAGGAYEQYF. The CDR3 nucleotides read TGTGCCAGCAGCCTCGGGGCGGGAGGGGCATACGAGCAGTACTTC. Together with reference TRBV7-2 and TRBJ2-7, the CDR3 gives the full variable domain: GAGVSQSPSNKVTEKGKDVELRCDPISGHTALYWYRQSLGQGLEFLIYFQGNSAPDKSGLPSDRFSAERTGGSVSTLTIQRTQQEDSAVYLCASSLGAGGAYEQYFGPGTRLTVT.

The CDR3 loop is CASRERTGWLGRSSNQPQHF. CDR3 DNA sequence: TGTGCCAGCAGAGAGAGGACAGGGTGGTTGGGTAGGAGTAGCAATCAGCCCCAGCATTTT. The chain couples TRBV2 to TRBJ1-5, with 8 positions matching TRBD1. From germline, CDR1 is SNHLY and CDR2 FYNNEI. CDR3 size: 20 residues. Germline trimming cut 6 bases from V and 0 bases from J; bases unmatched to any gene: 19.

The CDR3 DNA reads as TGTGCCATCAGTGAGACGGGACAAACTAATGAAAAACTGTTTTTT. Encoded protein: CAISETGQTNEKLFF. J is TRBJ1-4 and V is TRBV10-3; possibly TRBD1 for D (6 bases). Germline CDR1 reads ENHRY; CDR2 reads SYGVKD. Trimming removed 2 bases at V and 1 base at J, with 8 bases between. The CDR3 consists of 15 residues.

The chain couples TRBV15 to TRBJ2-3; D call uncertain. CDR1 and CDR2 (germline): LNHNV, YYDKDF (reference sequence). Trimming took 4 bases from V and 1 from J, leaving 6 bases between them. The CDR3 consists of 13 residues. The DNA of the CDR3 is TGTGCCACCAGCATATTCCGCACAGATACGCAGTATTTT. This translates into CATSIFRTDTQYF.

This clone has just one count. The chain is built from TRBV30 and TRBJ1-5; D is possibly TRBD1 (5 bases). The germline gives CDR1 GTSNPN, CDR2 SVGIG (reference sequence). The CDR3 is made up of 11 amino acids. The V end lost 5 bases, the J end lost 8 bases, and 10 bases lay between the germline ends. The CDR3 protein is CAWLGGEPQHF. The CDR3 DNA follows: TGTGCCTGGCTGGGGGGTGAGCCCCAGCATTTT. Full variable domain (rest looked up from reference TRBV30 and TRBJ1-5): SQTIHQWPATLVQPVGSPLSLECTVEGTSNPNLYWYRQAAGRGLQLLFYSVGIGQISSEVPQNLSASRPQDRQFILSSKKLLLSDSGFYLCAWLGGEPQHFGDGTRLSIL.

J is TRBJ1-2 and V is TRBV6-1, with 7 bases fitting TRBD1. This CDR3 has 16 amino acids. Germline V lookup: CDR1 MNHNS, CDR2 SASEGT. V shed 3 bases and J 0 bases; nucleotides not matched to a gene: 7. For the CDR3, the DNA is TGTGCCAGCAGTGAGGCAGGGGGAAACACTAACTATGGCTACACCTTC. It yields the protein CASSEAGGNTNYGYTF.

This chain links TRBV7-2 with TRBJ2-4; 7 nucleotides agree with TRBD1. Germline lookup yields CDR1 SGHTA and CDR2 FQGNSA. With 1 base clipped from V and 13 bases from J, the junction kept 13 bases outside the gene matches. CDR3 length equals 15 residues. The CDR3 protein is CASSLDYRGLWAQYF. CDR3 nucleotides: TGTGCCAGCAGCTTAGACTACAGGGGTTTATGGGCGCAGTACTTC.

V and J are TRBV9 and TRBJ2-3; 7 nucleotides line up with TRBD2. This CDR3 has 14 amino acids. Germline lookup yields CDR1 SGDLS and CDR2 YYNGEE. Trimming cost V 5 bases and J 3 bases; bases outside gene matches: 6. In DNA, the CDR3 is TGTGCCAGCAGAGGCGGGGGAGGAACAGATACGCAGTATTTT. Translating it yields CASRGGGGTDTQYF.

The sample holds a few counts of this clone. The rearrangement links TRBV19 to TRBJ1-1; 8 bases agree with TRBD1. CDR1 and CDR2 from the germline V gene are LNHDA and SQIVND (reference sequence). V was pared by 4 bases and J by 3 bases, with 10 bases of the junction left unmatched. The CDR3 length is 16 residues. For the CDR3, the DNA is TGTGCCAGTAGTAGGAAGACAGGGGCTTTGTACACTGAAGCTTTCTTT. This codes for CASSRKTGALYTEAFF.

This rearrangement joins TRBV23-1 to TRBJ2-7; D perhaps matches TRBD1 (5 bases). TRBV23-1 is assigned to the ORF class and has an uncertain function. Trimming took off 0 bases at V and 5 bases at J, with 5 bases between the two ends. The CDR3 is 12 amino acids. Here the CDR3 reads CASSQSGHEQYF. The CDR3 DNA reads as TGCGCCAGCAGTCAATCGGGGCACGAGCAGTACTTC.

The genes are TRBV7-9 and TRBJ2-7, with TRBD1 as a possible D gene (8 bases). The CDR3 loop spans 16 amino acids. Germline CDR1 is SEHNR and CDR2 is FQNEAQ (reference sequence). V gave up 5 bases and J gave up 3 bases, with 20 bases separating them. The CDR3 sequence is CASSRGGGQEYYEQYF. The CDR3 DNA follows: TGTGCCAGCAGCAGAGGGGGGGGACAGGAGTACTACGAGCAGTACTTC.

The gene calls are TRBV4-1 and TRBJ2-6, with 9 bases that match TRBD2. The CDR3 runs to 18 residues. Germline CDR1 reads MGHRA; CDR2 reads YSYEKL. J lost 0 bases, V lost 5 bases, and 8 bases had no gene match. CDR3 coding DNA: TGCGCCAGCAGCATCAAAGCGGGAGGAAACTCTGGGGCCAACGTCCTGACTTTC. It encodes CASSIKAGGNSGANVLTF.

V gene TRBV9 combines with J gene TRBJ1-5; maybe TRBD1 (6 bases). Trimming cost V 2 bases and J 1 base, with 7 bases left between them. Germline V gene lookup returns CDR1 SGDLS and CDR2 YYNGEE. This CDR3 has 14 residues. CDR3 sequence reads: CASSVTGSNQPQHF. DNA for the CDR3: TGTGCCAGCAGCGTTACAGGGAGCAATCAGCCCCAGCATTTT.

The count of this clone is one. The gene calls are TRBV2 and TRBJ2-7; D gene uncertain. Germline V lookup: CDR1 SNHLY, CDR2 FYNNEI. Trimming took 1 base from V and 1 from J, leaving 8 bases between them. The CDR3 is 14 residues long. CDR3: CASSEVAVSYEQYF. The CDR3 bases are TGTGCCAGCAGTGAAGTGGCAGTATCCTACGAGCAGTACTTC.

The rearrangement uses TRBV19 and TRBJ2-7, with TRBD1 matching over 11 bases. The CDR3 loop spans 15 amino acids. Germline V gene sequence: CDR1 LNHDA, CDR2 SQIVND (reference sequence). V dropped 10 bases and J dropped 2; count of bases not matched to a gene: 10. In DNA form, the CDR3 reads TGTGCCACTCAAACGGGACAGGGGGTTACCTACGAGCAGTACTTC. Its translation is CATQTGQGVTYEQYF. Full variable domain (rest looked up from reference TRBV19 and TRBJ2-7): DGGITQSPKYLFRKEGQNVTLSCEQNLNHDAMYWYRQDPGQGLRLIYYSQIVNDFQKGDIAEGYSVSREKKESFPLTVTSAQKNPTAFYLCATQTGQGVTYEQYFGPGTRLTVT.

This clone was counted between two and nine times. This chain connects TRBV5-4 to TRBJ2-4; weak D call: TRBD1 (5 bases). V lost 1 base and J lost 4, with 9 bases in between. This CDR3 has 14 residues. Germline V gene data show CDR1 as SGHNT and CDR2 as YYREEE (reference sequence). DNA for the CDR3: TGTGCCAGCAGCTTGCGAGACAGAAAAAACATTCAGTACTTC. Its protein product is CASSLRDRKNIQYF.

The chain joins TRBV28 to TRBJ1-4; D call uncertain. V was clipped by 5 bases and J by 0 bases, with 10 bases between them. Germline lookup yields CDR1 MDHEN and CDR2 SYDVKM. This CDR3 comprises 15 residues. The chain's CDR3 is CASSITQTTNEKLFF. The CDR3 DNA reads as TGTGCCAGCAGTATCACACAGACAACTAATGAAAAACTGTTTTTT.

This clone was detected only once. V usage is TRBV6-6 and J usage is TRBJ2-7; TRBD1 agrees at 8 bases. Germline V gene lookup returns CDR1 MNHNY and CDR2 SVGAGI (reference sequence). The CDR3 loop spans 15 amino acids. With 6 bases clipped from V and 1 base from J, the junction kept 8 bases outside the gene matches. The CDR3 sequence: CASSDSGQGSYEQYF. CDR3 sequence (DNA): TGTGCCAGCAGCGACTCCGGACAGGGATCCTACGAGCAGTACTTC.

The CDR3 is CASSLGLANEQFF. Here the CDR3 DNA reads TGTGCCAGCAGCTTAGGTCTTGCGAATGAGCAGTTCTTC. The chain joins TRBV11-3 to TRBJ2-1, with D unclear. V dropped 1 base and J dropped 7 bases, with 8 bases sitting between them. Per the germline V gene, CDR1 is SGHNT and CDR2 is YENEEA. CDR3 length equals 13 residues. The full variable domain, with the rest looked up from reference TRBV11-3 and TRBJ2-1, is EAGVVQSPRYKIIEKKQPVAFWCNPISGHNTLYWYLQNLGQGPELLIRYENEEAVDDSQLPKDRFSAERLKGVDSTLKIQPAELGDSAVYLCASSLGLANEQFFGPGTRLTVL.

V is TRBV11-1 and J is TRBJ2-5; 10 bases are a match to TRBD1. The length of the CDR3 is 15 residues. The ends lost 4 bases at V and 5 bases at J; junction bases unmatched: 7. Germline V gene sequence: CDR1 SGHAT, CDR2 FQDESV (reference sequence). The CDR3 nucleotides are TGTGCCAGCAGCTCAGACAGGGGGCAGGGGGAGACCCAGTACTTC. Protein: CASSSDRGQGETQYF.